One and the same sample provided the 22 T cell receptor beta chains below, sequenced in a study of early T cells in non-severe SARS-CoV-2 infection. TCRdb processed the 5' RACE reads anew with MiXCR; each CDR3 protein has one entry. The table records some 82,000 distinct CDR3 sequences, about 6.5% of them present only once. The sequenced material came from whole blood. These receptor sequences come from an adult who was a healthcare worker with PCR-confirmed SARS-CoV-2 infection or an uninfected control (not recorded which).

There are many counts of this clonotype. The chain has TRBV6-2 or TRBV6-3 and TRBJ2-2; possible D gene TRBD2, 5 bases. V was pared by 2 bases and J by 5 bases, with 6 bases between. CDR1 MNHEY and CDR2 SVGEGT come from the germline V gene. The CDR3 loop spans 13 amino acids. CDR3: CASSYVATGELFF. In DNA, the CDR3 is TGTGCCAGCAGTTACGTAGCGACCGGGGAGCTGTTTTTT.

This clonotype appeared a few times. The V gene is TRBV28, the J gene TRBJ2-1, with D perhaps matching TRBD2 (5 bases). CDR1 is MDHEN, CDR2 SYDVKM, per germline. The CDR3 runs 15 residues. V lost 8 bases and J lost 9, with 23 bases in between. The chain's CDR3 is CASRLGLLVSAEQFF. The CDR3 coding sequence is TGTGCCAGCCGCCTCGGACTGTTGGTTAGCGCTGAGCAGTTCTTC.

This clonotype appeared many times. DNA of the CDR3: TGTGCCAGCAGTTACCCAGGGTTGACTGAAGCTTTCTTT. It encodes CASSYPGLTEAFF. The V and J genes are TRBV6-6 and TRBJ1-1, with D possibly TRBD1 on 5 matching bases. CDR3 length equals 13 residues. Between the trimmed V and J ends, which lost 2 bases and 5 bases, there was a span of 9 bases. Germline V lookup: CDR1 MNHNY, CDR2 SVGAGI (reference sequence).

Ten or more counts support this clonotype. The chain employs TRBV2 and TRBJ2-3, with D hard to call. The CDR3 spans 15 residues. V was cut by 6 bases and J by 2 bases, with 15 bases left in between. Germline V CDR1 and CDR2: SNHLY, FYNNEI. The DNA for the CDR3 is TGTGCCAGCAGCCCTATTCCCCCTGACACAGATACGCAGTATTTT. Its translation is CASSPIPPDTDTQYF.

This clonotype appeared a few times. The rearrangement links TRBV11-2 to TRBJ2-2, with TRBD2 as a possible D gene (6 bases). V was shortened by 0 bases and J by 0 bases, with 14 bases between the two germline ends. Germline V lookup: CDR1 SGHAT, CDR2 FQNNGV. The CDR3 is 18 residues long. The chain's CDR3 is CASSLDFFAGTNTGELFF. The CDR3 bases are TGTGCCAGCAGCTTAGATTTTTTTGCGGGAACGAACACCGGGGAGCTGTTTTTT.

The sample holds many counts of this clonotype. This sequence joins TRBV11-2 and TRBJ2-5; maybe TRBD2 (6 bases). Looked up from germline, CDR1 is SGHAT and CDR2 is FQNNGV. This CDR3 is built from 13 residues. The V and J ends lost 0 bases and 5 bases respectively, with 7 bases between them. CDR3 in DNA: TGTGCCAGCAGCTTAGATCGGGGGGAGACCCAGTACTTC. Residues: CASSLDRGETQYF.

CDR3 protein: CASSPLDRALSSYEQYF. The CDR3 coding sequence is TGTGCCAGCTCACCACTGGATAGGGCCCTCAGTTCCTACGAGCAGTACTTC. This chain uses TRBV18 with TRBJ2-7; D unclear. V lost 1 base and J lost 1, with 17 bases in between. Germline V gene lookup returns CDR1 KGHSH and CDR2 LQKENI. The CDR3 is 17 residues long.

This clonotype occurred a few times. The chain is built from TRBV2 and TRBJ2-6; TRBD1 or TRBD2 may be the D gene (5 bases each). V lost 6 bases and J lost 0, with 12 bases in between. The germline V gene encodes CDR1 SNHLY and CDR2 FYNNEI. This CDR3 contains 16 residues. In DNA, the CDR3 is TGTGCCAGCAGACGGGACCCGGGCTCTGGGGCCAACGTCCTGACTTTC. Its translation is CASRRDPGSGANVLTF.

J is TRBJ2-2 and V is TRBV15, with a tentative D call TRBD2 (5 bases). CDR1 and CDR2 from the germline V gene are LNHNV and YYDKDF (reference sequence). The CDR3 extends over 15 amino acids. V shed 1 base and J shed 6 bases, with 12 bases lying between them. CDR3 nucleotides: TGTGCCACCAGCAGAGTTAGGAGGTTCCCCGGGGAGCTGTTTTTT. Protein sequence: CATSRVRRFPGELFF. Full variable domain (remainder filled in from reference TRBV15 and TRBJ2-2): DAMVIQNPRYQVTQFGKPVTLSCSQTLNHNVMYWYQQKSSQAPKLLFHYYDKDFNNEADTPDNFQSRRPNTSFCFLDIRSPGLGDTAMYLCATSRVRRFPGELFFGEGSRLTVL.

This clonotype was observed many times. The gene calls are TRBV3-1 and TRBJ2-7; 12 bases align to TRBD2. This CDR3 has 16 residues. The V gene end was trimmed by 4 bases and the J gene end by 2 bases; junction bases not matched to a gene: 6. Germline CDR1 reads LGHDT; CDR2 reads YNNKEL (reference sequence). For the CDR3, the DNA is TGTGCCAGCAGCCGTACTAGCGGGGGGCAGGCCTACGAGCAGTACTTC. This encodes CASSRTSGGQAYEQYF.

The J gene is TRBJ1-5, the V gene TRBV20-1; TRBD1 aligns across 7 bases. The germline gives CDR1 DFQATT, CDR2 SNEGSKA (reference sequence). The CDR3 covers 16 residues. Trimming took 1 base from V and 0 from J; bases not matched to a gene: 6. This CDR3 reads CSARAQGGYSNQPQHF. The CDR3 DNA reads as TGCAGTGCTAGAGCCCAGGGGGGGTATAGCAATCAGCCCCAGCATTTT.

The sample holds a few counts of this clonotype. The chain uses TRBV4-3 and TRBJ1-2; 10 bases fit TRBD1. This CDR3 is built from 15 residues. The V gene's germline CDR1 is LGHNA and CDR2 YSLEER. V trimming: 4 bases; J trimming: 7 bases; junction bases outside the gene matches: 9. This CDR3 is CASSRNDRGLGGYTF. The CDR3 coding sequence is TGCGCCAGCAGCCGGAATGACAGGGGGCTCGGTGGCTACACCTTC.

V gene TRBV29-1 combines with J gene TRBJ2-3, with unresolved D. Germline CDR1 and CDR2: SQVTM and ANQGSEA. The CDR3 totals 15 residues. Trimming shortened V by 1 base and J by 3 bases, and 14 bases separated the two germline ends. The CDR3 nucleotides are TGCAGCGTTGAAGTTCAAGGCACGGTGACAGATACGCAGTATTTT. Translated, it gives CSVEVQGTVTDTQYF.

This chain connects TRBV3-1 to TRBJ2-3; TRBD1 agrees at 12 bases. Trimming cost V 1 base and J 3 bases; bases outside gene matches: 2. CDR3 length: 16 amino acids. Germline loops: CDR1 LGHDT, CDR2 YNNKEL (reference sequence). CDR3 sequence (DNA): TGTGCCAGCAGCCAAGTGGGACAGGGGGCGACAGATACGCAGTATTTT. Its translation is CASSQVGQGATDTQYF.

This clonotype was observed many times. The DNA of the CDR3 is TGTGCCAGCAGTGGGGGACTAGCGGGGTTCTACGAGCAGTACTTC. It encodes CASSGGLAGFYEQYF. This sequence joins TRBV12-3 or TRBV12-4 and TRBJ2-7; 13 nucleotides agree with TRBD2. The length of the CDR3 is 15 residues. With V trimmed by 5 bases and J by 3 bases, 4 bases remained unmatched.

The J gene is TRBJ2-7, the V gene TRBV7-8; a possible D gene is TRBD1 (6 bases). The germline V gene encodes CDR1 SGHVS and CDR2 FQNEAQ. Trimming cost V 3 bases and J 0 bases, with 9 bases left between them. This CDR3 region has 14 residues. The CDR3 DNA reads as TGTGCCAGCAGCTTCCAGGGGCACTCCTACGAGCAGTACTTC. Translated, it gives CASSFQGHSYEQYF.

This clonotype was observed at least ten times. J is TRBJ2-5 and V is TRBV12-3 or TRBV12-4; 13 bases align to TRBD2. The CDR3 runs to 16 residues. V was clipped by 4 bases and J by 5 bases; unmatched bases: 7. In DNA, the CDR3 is TGTGCCAGCAGTTCCGGGACTAGCGGGATTGTGGAGACCCAGTACTTC. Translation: CASSSGTSGIVETQYF.

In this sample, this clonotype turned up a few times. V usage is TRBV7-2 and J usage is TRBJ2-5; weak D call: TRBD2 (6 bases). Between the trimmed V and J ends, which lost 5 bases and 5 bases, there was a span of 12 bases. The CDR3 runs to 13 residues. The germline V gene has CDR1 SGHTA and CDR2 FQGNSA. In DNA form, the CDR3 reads TGTGCCAGCAGCGAATTGGCGGGGGAGACCCAGTACTTC. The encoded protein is CASSELAGETQYF.

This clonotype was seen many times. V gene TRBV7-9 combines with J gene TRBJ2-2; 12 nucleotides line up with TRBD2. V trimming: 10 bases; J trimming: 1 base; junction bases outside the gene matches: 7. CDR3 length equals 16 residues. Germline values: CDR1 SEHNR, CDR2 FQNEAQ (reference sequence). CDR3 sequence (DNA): TGTGCCACCGGACTAGCGGGGCGAAAGAACACCGGGGAGCTGTTTTTT. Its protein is CATGLAGRKNTGELFF.

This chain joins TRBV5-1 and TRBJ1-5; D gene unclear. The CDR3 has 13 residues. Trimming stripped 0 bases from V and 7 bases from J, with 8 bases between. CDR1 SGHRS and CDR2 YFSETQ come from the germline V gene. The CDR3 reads CASSLGARQPQHF. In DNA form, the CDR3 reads TGCGCCAGCAGCTTGGGGGCACGGCAGCCCCAGCATTTT. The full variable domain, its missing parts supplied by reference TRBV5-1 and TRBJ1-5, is KAGVTQTPRYLIKTRGQQVTLSCSPISGHRSVSWYQQTPGQGLQFLFEYFSETQRNKGNFPGRFSGRQFSNSRSEMNVSTLELGDSALYLCASSLGARQPQHFGDGTRLSIL.

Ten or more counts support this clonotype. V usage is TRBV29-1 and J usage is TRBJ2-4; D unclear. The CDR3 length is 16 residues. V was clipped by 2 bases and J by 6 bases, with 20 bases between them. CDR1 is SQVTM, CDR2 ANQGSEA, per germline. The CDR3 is CSVELLLSGSGNIQYF. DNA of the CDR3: TGCAGCGTTGAACTTTTGTTGTCTGGGTCGGGAAACATTCAGTACTTC.

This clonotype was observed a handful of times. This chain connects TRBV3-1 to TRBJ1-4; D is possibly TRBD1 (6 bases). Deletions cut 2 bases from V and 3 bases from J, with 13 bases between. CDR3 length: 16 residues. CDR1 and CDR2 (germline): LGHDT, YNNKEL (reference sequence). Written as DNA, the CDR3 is TGTGCCAGCAGCCAAAATACAGGGAGTGCTAATGAAAAACTGTTTTTT. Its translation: CASSQNTGSANEKLFF. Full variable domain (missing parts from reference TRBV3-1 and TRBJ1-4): DTAVSQTPKYLVTQMGNDKSIKCEQNLGHDTMYWYKQDSKKFLKIMFSYNNKELIINETVPNRFSPKSPDKAHLNLHINSLELGDSAVYFCASSQNTGSANEKLFFGSGTQLSVL.